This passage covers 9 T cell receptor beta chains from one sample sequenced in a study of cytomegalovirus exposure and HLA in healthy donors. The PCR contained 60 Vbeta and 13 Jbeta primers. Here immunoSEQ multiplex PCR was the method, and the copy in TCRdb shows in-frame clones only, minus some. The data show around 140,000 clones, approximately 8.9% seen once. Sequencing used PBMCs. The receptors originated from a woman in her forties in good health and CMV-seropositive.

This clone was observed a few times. CDR3 sequence (DNA): TGTGCCAGCAGGGACAGGGGGACCTACGAGCAGTACTTC. Its protein product is CASRDRGTYEQYF. This chain joins TRBV2 and TRBJ2-7; 10 bases are shared with TRBD1. This CDR3 spans 13 amino acids. Germline V gene data show CDR1 as SNHLY and CDR2 as FYNNEI. The junction had 1 base not matched to a gene; V was cut back by 6 bases and J by 2 bases.

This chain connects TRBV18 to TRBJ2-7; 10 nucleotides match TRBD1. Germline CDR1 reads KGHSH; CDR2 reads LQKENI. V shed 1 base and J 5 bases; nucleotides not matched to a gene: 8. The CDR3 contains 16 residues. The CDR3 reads CASSPLGTGDFHEQYF. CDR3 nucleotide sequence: TGTGCCAGCTCACCACTCGGGACAGGGGATTTCCACGAGCAGTACTTC.

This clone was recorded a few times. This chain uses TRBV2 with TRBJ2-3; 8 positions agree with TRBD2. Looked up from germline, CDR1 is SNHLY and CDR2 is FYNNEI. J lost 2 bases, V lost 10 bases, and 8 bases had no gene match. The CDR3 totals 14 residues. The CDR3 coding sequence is TGTGCCACCTCGGGGGGGCGTCCCACAGATACGCAGTATTTT. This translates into CATSGGRPTDTQYF. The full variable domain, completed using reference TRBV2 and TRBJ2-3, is EPEVTQTPSHQVTQMGQEVILRCVPISNHLYFYWYRQILGQKVEFLVSFYNNEISEKSEIFDDQFSVERPDGSNFTLKIRSTKLEDSAMYFCATSGGRPTDTQYFGPGTRLTVL.

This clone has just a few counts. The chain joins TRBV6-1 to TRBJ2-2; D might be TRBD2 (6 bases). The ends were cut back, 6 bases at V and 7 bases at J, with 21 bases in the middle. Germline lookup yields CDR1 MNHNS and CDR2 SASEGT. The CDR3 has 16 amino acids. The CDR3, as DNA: TGTGCCAGCAGCGAAAGGGAGGCAGGGTTATACGGGGAGCTGTTTTTT. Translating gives CASSEREAGLYGELFF.

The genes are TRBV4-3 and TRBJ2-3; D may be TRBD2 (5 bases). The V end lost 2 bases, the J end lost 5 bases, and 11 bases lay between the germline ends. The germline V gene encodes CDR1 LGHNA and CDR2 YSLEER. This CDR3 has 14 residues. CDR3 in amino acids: CASSQLLAQDTQYF. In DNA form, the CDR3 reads TGCGCCAGCAGCCAACTATTAGCGCAAGATACGCAGTATTTT.

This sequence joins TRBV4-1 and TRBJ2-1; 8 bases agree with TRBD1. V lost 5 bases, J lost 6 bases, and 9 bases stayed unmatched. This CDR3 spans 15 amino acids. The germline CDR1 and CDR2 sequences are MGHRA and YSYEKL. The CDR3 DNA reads TGCGCCAGCAGCTACGACAGGGGAATTTTCAATGAGCAGTTCTTC. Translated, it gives CASSYDRGIFNEQFF.

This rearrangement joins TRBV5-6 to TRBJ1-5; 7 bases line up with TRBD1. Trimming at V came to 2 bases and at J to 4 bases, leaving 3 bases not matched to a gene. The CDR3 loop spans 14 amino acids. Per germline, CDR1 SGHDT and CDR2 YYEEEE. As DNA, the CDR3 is TGTGCCAGCAGCTTAGGGGGCGGGAATCAGCCCCAGCATTTT. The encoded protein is CASSLGGGNQPQHF. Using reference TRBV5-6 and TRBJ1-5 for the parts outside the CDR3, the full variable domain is DAGVTQSPTHLIKTRGQQVTLRCSPKSGHDTVSWYQQALGQGPQFIFQYYEEEERQRGNFPDRFSGHQFPNYSSELNVNALLLGDSALYLCASSLGGGNQPQHFGDGTRLSIL.

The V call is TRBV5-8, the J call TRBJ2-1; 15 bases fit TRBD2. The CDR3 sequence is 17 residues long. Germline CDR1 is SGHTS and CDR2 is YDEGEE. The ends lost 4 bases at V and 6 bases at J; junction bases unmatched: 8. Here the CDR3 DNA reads TGTGCCAGCAGCCCTGGACTAGCGGGGGGGCCCGGCAATGAGCAGTTCTTC. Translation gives CASSPGLAGGPGNEQFF.

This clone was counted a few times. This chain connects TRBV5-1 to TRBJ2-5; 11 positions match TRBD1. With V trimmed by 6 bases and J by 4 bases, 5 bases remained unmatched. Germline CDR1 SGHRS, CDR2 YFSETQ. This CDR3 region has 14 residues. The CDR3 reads CASMDRGQGETQYF. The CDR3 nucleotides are TGCGCCAGCATGGACAGGGGGCAGGGAGAGACCCAGTACTTC.